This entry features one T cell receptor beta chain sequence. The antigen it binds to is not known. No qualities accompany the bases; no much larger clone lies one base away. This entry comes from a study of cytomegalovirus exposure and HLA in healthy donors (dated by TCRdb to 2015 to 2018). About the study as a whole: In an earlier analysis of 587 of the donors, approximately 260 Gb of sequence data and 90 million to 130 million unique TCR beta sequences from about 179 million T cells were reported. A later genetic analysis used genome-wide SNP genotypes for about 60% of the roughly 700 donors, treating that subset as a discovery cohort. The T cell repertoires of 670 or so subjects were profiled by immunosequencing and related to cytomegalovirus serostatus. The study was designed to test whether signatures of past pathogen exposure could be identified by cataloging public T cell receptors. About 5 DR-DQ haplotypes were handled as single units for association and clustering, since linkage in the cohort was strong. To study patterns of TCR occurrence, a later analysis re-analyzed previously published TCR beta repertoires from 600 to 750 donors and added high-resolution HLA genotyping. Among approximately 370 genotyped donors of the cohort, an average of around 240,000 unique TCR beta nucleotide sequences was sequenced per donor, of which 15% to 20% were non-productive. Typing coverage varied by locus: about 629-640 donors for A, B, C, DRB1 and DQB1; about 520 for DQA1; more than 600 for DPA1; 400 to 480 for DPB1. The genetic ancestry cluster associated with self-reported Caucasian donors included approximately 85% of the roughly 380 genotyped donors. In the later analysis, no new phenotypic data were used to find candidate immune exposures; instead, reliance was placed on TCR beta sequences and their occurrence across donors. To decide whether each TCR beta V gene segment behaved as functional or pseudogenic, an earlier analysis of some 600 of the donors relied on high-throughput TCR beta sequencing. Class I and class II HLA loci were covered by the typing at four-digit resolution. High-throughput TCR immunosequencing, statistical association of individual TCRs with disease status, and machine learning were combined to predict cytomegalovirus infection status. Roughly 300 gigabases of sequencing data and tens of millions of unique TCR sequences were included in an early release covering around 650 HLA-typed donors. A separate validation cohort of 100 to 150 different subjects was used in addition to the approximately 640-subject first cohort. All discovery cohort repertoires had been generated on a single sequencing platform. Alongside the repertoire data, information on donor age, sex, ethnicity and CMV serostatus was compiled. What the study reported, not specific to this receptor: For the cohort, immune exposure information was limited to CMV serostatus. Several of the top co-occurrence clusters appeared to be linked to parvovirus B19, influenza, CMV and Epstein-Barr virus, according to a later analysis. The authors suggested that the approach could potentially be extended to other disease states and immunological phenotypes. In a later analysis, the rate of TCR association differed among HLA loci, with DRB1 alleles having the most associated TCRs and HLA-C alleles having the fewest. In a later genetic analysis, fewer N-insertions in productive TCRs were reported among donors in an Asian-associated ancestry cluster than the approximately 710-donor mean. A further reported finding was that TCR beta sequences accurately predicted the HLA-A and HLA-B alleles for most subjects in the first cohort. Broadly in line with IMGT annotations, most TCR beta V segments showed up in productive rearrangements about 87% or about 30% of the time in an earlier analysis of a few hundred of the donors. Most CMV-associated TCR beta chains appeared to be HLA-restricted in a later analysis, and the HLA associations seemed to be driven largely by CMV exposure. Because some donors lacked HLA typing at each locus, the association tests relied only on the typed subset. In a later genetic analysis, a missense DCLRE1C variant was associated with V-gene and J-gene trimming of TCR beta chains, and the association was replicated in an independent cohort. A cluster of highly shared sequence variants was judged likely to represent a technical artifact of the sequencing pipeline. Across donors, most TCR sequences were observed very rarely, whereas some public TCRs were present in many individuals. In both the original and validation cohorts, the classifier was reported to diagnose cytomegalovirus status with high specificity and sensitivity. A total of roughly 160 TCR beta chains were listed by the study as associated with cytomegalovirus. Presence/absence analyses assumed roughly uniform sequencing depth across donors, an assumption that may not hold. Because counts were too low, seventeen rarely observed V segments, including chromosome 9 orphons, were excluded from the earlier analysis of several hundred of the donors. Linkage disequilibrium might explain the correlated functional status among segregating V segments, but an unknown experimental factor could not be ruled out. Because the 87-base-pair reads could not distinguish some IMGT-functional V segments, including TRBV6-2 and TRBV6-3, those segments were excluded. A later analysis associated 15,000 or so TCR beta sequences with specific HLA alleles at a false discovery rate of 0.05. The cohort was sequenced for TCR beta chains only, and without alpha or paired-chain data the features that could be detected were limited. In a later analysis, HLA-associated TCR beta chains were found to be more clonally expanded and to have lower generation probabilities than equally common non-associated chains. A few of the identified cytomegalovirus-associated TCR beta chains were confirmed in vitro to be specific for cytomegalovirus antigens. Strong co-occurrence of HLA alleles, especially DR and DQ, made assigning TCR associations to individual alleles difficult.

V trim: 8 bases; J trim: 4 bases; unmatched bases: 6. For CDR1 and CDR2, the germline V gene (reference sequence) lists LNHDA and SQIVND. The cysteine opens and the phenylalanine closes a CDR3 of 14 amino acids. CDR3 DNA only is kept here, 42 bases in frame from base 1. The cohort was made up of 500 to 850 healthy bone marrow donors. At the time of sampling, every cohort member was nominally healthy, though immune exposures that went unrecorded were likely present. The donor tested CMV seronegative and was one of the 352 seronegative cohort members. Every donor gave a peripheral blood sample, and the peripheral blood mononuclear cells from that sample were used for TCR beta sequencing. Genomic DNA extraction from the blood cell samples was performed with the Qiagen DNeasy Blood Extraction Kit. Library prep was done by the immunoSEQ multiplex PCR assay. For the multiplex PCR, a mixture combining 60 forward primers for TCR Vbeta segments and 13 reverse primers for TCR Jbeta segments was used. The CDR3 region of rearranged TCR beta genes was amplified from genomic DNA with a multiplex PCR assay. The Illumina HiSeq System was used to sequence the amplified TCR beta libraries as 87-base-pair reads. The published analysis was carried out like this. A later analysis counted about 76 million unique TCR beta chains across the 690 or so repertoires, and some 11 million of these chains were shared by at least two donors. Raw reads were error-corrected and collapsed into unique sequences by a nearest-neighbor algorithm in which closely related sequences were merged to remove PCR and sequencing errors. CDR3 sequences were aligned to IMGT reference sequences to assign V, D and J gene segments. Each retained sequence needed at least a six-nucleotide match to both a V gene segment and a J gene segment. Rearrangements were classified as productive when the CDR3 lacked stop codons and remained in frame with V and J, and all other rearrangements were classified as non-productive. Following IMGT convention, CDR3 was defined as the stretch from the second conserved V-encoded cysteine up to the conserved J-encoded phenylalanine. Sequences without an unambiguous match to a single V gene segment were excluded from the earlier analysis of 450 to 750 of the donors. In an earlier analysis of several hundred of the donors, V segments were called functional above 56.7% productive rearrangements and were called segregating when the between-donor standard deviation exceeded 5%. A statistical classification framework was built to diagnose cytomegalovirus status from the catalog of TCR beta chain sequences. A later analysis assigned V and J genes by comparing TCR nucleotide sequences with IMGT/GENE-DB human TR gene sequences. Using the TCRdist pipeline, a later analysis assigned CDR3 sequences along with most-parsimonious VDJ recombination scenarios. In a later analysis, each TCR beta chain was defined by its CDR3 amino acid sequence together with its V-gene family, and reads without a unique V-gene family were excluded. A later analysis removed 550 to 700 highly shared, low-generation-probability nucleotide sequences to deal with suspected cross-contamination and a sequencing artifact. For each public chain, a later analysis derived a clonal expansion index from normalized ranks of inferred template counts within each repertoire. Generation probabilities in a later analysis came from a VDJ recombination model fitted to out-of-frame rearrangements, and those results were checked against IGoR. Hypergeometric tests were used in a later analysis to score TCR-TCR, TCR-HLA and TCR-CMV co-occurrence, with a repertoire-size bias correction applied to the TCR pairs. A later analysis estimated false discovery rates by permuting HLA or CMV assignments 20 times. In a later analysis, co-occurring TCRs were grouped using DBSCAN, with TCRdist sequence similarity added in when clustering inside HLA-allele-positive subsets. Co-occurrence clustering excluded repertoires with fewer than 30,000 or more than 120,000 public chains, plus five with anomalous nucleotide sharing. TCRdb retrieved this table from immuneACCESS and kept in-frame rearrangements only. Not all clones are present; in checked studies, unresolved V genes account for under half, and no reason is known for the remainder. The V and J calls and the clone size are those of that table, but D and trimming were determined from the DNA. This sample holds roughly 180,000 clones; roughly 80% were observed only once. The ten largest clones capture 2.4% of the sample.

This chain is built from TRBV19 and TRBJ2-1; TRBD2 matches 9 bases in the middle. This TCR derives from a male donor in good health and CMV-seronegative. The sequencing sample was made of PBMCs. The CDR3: CASFSGGIYNEQFF. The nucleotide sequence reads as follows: TGTGCCAGTTTTAGCGGGGGAATATACAATGAGCAGTTCTTC.